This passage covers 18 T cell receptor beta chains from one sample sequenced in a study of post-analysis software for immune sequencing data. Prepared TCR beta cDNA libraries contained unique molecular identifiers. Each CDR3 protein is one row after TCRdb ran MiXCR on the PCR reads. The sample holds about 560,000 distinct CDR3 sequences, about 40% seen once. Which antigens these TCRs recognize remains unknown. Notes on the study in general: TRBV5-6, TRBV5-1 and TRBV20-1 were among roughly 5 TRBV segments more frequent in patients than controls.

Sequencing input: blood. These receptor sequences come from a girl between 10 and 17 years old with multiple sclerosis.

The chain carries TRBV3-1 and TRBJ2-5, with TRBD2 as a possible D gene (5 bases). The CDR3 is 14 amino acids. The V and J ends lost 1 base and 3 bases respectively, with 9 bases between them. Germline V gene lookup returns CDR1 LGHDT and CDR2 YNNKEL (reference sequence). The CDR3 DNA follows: TGTGCCAGCAGCCAAGGTTACGGGAAAGAGACCCAGTACTTC. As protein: CASSQGYGKETQYF.

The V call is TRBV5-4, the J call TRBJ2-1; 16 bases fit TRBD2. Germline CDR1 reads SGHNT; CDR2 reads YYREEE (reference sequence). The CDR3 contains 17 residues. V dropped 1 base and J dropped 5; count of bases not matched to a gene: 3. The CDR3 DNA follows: TGTGCCAGCAGCTTGATGGGACTAGCGGGAGGGGACAATGAGCAGTTCTTC. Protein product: CASSLMGLAGGDNEQFF.

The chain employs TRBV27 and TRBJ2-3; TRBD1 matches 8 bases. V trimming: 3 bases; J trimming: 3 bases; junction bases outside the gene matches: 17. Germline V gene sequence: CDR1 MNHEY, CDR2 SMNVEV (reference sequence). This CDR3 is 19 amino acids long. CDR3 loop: CASSFSTDRGRFKTDTQYF. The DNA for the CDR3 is TGTGCCAGCAGTTTCTCGACAGACAGGGGCCGTTTTAAAACAGATACGCAGTATTTT.

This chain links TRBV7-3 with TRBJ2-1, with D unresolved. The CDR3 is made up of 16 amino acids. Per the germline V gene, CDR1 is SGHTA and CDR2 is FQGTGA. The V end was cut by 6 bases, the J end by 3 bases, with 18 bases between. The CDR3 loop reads CASSLRHPPNYNEQFF. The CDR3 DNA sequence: TGTGCCAGCAGTCTACGACATCCACCGAACTACAATGAGCAGTTCTTC. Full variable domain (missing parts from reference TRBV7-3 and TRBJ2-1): GAGVSQTPSNKVTEKGKYVELRCDPISGHTALYWYRQSLGQGPEFLIYFQGTGAADDSGLPNDRFFAVRPEGSVSTLKIQRTERGDSAVYLCASSLRHPPNYNEQFFGPGTRLTVL.

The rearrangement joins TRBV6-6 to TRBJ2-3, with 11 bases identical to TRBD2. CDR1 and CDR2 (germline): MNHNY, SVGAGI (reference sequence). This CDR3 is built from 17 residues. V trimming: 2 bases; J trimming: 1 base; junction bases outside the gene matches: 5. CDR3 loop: CASSYTPLAGGTDTQYF. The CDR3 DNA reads TGTGCCAGCAGTTACACCCCACTAGCGGGGGGCACAGATACGCAGTATTTT.

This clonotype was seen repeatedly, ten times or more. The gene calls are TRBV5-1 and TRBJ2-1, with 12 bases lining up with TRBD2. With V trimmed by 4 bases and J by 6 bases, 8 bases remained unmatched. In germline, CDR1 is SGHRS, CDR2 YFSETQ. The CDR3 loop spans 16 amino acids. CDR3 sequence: CASSPSSSGGGNEQFF. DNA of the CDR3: TGCGCCAGCAGCCCATCATCTAGCGGGGGGGGCAATGAGCAGTTCTTC.

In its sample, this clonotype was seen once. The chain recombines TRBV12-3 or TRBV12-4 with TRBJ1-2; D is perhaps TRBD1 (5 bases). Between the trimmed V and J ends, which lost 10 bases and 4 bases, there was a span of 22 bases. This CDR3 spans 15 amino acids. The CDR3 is CAIGVGIGGPYGYTF. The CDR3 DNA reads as TGTGCCATCGGGGTTGGGATTGGGGGACCCTATGGCTACACCTTC.

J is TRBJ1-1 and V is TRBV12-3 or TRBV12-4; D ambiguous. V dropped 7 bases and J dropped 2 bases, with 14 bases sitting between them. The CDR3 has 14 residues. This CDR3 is CASTPTGDNTEAFF. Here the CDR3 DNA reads TGTGCCAGCACCCCGACGGGAGATAACACTGAAGCTTTCTTT.

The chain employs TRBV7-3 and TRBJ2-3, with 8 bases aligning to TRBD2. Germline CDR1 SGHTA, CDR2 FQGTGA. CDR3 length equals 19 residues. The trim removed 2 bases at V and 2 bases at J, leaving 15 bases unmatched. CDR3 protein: CASSLRSGAAGAPTDTQYF. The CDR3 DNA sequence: TGTGCCAGCAGCTTACGCTCCGGGGCAGCGGGGGCCCCCACAGATACGCAGTATTTT.

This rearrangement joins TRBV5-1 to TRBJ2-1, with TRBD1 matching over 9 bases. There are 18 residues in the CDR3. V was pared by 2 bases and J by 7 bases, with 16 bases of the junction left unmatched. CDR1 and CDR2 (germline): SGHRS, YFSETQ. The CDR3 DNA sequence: TGCGCCAGCAGCTTACTAGTTCCGGGACAGGGTATCGGGAATGAGCAGTTCTTC. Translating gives CASSLLVPGQGIGNEQFF.

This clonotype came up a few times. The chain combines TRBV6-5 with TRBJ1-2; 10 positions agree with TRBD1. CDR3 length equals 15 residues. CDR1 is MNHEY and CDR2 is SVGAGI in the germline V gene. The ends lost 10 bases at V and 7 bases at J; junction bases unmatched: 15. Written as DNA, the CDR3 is TGTGCCAATTCACGCGAGGGACAGGGGAATTGTGGCTACACCTTC. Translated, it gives CANSREGQGNCGYTF.

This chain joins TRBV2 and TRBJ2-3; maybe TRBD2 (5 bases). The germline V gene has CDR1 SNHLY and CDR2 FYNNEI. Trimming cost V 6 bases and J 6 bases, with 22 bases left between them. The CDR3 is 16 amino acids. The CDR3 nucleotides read TGTGCCAGCAGCCATGGCAGCGGTGGGTTTTTGGATACGCAGTATTTT. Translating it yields CASSHGSGGFLDTQYF.

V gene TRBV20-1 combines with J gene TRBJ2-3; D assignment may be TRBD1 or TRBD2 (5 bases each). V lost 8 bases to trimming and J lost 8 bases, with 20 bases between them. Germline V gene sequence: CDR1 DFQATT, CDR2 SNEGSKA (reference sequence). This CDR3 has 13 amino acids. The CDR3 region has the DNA TGCAGTCACGGAGGACATCTCGACCCTACGCAGTATTTT. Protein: CSHGGHLDPTQYF.

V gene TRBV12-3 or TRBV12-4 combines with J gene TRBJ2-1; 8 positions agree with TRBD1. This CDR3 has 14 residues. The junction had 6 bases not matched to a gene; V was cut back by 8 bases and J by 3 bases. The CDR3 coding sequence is TGTGCCAGCGGGGGGACAGGAGGCTACAATGAGCAGTTCTTC. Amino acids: CASGGTGGYNEQFF.

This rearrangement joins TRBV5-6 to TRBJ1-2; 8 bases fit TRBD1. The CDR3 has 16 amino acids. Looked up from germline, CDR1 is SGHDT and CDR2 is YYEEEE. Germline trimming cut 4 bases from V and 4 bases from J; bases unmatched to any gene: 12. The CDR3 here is CASSPSSRGLGYGYTF. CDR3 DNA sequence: TGTGCCAGCAGCCCTAGCTCCAGGGGGCTTGGCTATGGCTACACCTTC.

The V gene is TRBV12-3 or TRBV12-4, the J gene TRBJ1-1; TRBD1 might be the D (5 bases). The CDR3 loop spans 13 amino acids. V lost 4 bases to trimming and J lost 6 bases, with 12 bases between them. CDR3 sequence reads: CASSSRGGAEAFF. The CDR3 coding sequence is TGTGCCAGCAGTTCCCGTGGGGGAGCTGAAGCTTTCTTT.

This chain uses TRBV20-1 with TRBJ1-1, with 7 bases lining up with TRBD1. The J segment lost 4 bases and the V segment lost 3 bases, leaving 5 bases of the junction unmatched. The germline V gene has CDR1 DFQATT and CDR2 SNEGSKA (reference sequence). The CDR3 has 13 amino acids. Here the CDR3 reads CSASVGGVTEAFF. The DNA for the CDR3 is TGCAGTGCTAGCGTAGGGGGCGTCACTGAAGCTTTCTTT.

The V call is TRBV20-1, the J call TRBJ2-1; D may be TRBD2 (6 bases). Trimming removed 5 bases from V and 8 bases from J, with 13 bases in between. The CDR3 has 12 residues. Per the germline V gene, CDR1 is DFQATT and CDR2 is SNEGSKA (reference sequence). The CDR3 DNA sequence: TGCAGTGCTCCCCGTACGGGGGATGAGCAGTTCTTC. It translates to CSAPRTGDEQFF.